These 31 T cell receptor beta chains came from one sample sequenced in a study of blood T cell repertoires in COVID-19. Assay used: immunoSEQ multiplex PCR; TCRdb lists only in-frame clones, some missing. The table shows 250,000 to 300,000 clones, with approximately 90% occurring only once. Sequencing was carried out using peripheral blood. These receptors were obtained from a woman between 50 and 59 years old with COVID-19, enrolled during active disease.

This clone occurred once. The genes are TRBV30 and TRBJ1-6; tentatively, D is TRBD1 (5 bases). The CDR3 runs to 14 residues. Trimming stripped 4 bases from V and 5 bases from J, with 12 bases between. Germline V CDR1 and CDR2: GTSNPN, SVGIG (reference sequence). The CDR3 loop is CAWNDRGNNSPLHF. The CDR3 DNA reads TGTGCCTGGAACGATAGGGGAAATAATTCACCCCTCCACTTT.

The V call is TRBV5-1, the J call TRBJ2-7; 10 nucleotides line up with TRBD2. This CDR3 comprises 16 residues. Trimming took 4 bases from V and 3 from J; bases not matched to a gene: 10. CDR1 and CDR2 from the germline V gene are SGHRS and YFSETQ. For the CDR3, the DNA is TGCGCCAGCAGCGTGACCGGGACTAGCGCGATCTACGAGCAGTACTTC. It specifies CASSVTGTSAIYEQYF.

The chain carries TRBV5-6 and TRBJ2-5; 9 nucleotides match TRBD2. The V segment lost 4 bases and the J segment 5 bases; nucleotides outside the gene matches: 6. Germline values: CDR1 SGHDT, CDR2 YYEEEE. There are 14 residues in the CDR3. CDR3 region: CASSPLAGRETQYF. In DNA form, the CDR3 reads TGTGCCAGCAGCCCTCTAGCGGGAAGGGAGACCCAGTACTTC.

The chain couples TRBV18 to TRBJ1-2; 10 nucleotides align to TRBD1. The CDR3 is made up of 14 amino acids. Germline CDR1 and CDR2: KGHSH and LQKENI. J gave up 8 bases and V 3 bases, and 6 bases lay outside the gene matches. The CDR3 loop is CASSPLDRGQGYTF. The CDR3 region has the DNA TGTGCCAGCTCACCCCTAGACAGGGGGCAGGGCTACACCTTC. The full variable domain, its missing parts supplied by reference TRBV18 and TRBJ1-2, is NAGVMQNPRHLVRRRGQEARLRCSPMKGHSHVYWYRQLPEEGLKFMVYLQKENIIDESGMPKERFSAEFPKEGPSILRIQQVVRGDSAAYFCASSPLDRGQGYTFGSGTRLTVV.

The rearrangement links TRBV29-1 to TRBJ2-2; 9 bases match TRBD1. Trimming removed 7 bases from V and 4 bases from J; junction bases left unmatched: 7. Germline loops: CDR1 SQVTM, CDR2 ANQGSEA. The CDR3 contains 14 residues. The CDR3: CSAGQTGGTGELFF. Written as DNA, the CDR3 is TGCAGCGCCGGCCAGACAGGGGGCACCGGGGAGCTGTTTTTT.

The V gene is TRBV4-2, the J gene TRBJ2-1; a weak D match, TRBD2 (5 bases). Trimming cost V 1 base and J 8 bases, with 18 bases left between them. The V gene's germline CDR1 is LGHNA and CDR2 YNFKEQ. The CDR3 has 16 residues. Written as DNA, the CDR3 is TGTGCCAGCAGCCAAGGAGTGAAGAGGGAGTGGGATGAGCAGTTCTTC. Its protein product is CASSQGVKREWDEQFF.

V is TRBV18 and J is TRBJ1-2; no clear D gene. V was shortened by 2 bases and J by 2 bases, with 21 bases between the two germline ends. Germline values: CDR1 KGHSH, CDR2 LQKENI. The CDR3 spans 18 residues. CDR3 coding DNA: TGTGCCAGCTCACCAGGGTTGGCAGGCGATATGCAAAACTATGGCTACACCTTC. Translation gives CASSPGLAGDMQNYGYTF. The entire variable domain, with the rest obtained from reference TRBV18 and TRBJ1-2, is as follows: NAGVMQNPRHLVRRRGQEARLRCSPMKGHSHVYWYRQLPEEGLKFMVYLQKENIIDESGMPKERFSAEFPKEGPSILRIQQVVRGDSAAYFCASSPGLAGDMQNYGYTFGSGTRLTVV.

The CDR3 DNA reads as TGTGCCAGCAGTCACGGTTATGGGACTAGCGGGAGAGAGACCCAGTACTTC. It specifies CASSHGYGTSGRETQYF. The chain links TRBV7-2 to TRBJ2-5, with 14 bases fitting TRBD2. With V trimmed by 6 bases and J by 4 bases, 10 bases remained unmatched. CDR3 length: 17 residues. Germline CDR1 is SGHTA and CDR2 is FQGNSA.

The chain links TRBV5-1 to TRBJ2-5; 9 bases agree with TRBD2. Losses at the gene ends were 1 base for V and 4 bases for J; bases not matched to a gene: 8. The CDR3 consists of 16 residues. Germline values: CDR1 SGHRS, CDR2 YFSETQ. The CDR3 bases are TGCGCCAGCAGCTTGTCGGCTAGCGGGACCGGAGAGACCCAGTACTTC. Translated: CASSLSASGTGETQYF.

V is TRBV25-1 and J is TRBJ1-1; TRBD1 might be the D (6 bases). CDR1 and CDR2 from the germline V gene are MGHDK and SYGVNS. The CDR3 has 15 amino acids. Trimming removed 2 bases at V and 4 bases at J, with 14 bases between. The CDR3 sequence is CASSELLRGRTEAFF. CDR3 DNA sequence: TGTGCCAGCAGTGAACTTCTCAGGGGCCGCACTGAAGCTTTCTTT.

The chain employs TRBV19 and TRBJ2-7, with TRBD1 identical over 9 bases. This CDR3 spans 13 amino acids. V lost 5 bases and J lost 6; bases outside the gene matches: 5. CDR1 is LNHDA, CDR2 SQIVND, per germline (reference sequence). The CDR3 nucleotides are TGTGCCAGTAGTCCGTCGACAGGGGGCGAGCAGTACTTC. It is translated as CASSPSTGGEQYF.

In its sample, this clone was seen once. The chain carries TRBV11-3 and TRBJ2-1, with 10 nucleotides matching TRBD2. The germline V gene has CDR1 SGHNT and CDR2 YENEEA. This CDR3 has 15 amino acids. V lost 1 base to trimming and J lost 10 bases; unmatched junction nucleotides: 7. The CDR3 DNA follows: TGTGCCAGCAGCTTAGGTAGTAGCGGGAGGAGCGAGCAGTTCTTC. It is translated as CASSLGSSGRSEQFF.

The J gene is TRBJ2-3, the V gene TRBV5-1; TRBD2 matches at 10 bases. Losses at the gene ends were 0 bases for V and 5 bases for J; bases not matched to a gene: 12. The CDR3 runs 18 residues. CDR1 SGHRS and CDR2 YFSETQ come from the germline V gene. The CDR3 DNA is TGCGCCAGCAGCTTGGTGTCTAGCGGGAGTCCTCCCGGAGATACGCAGTATTTT. It is translated as CASSLVSSGSPPGDTQYF.

The chain combines TRBV7-9 with TRBJ2-7, with D perhaps TRBD1 (6 bases). Germline V gives CDR1 SEHNR, CDR2 FQNEAQ (reference sequence). The CDR3 contains 14 residues. V was cut by 5 bases and J by 3 bases, with 14 bases left in between. DNA for the CDR3: TGTGCCAGCAGCCATTTGGGGGCCATCTACGAGCAGTACTTC. Its translation is CASSHLGAIYEQYF. Looking up the rest from reference TRBV7-9 and TRBJ2-7 gives the full variable domain: DTGVSQNPRHKITKRGQNVTFRCDPISEHNRLYWYRQTLGQGPEFLTYFQNEAQLEKSRLLSDRFSAERPKGSFSTLEIQRTEQGDSAMYLCASSHLGAIYEQYFGPGTRLTVT.

This chain uses TRBV11-3 with TRBJ2-3, with D hard to call. The CDR3 extends over 14 amino acids. Between the trimmed V and J ends, which lost 5 bases and 0 bases, there was a span of 9 bases. CDR1 and CDR2 from the germline V gene are SGHNT and YENEEA. CDR3 protein: CASSLTSSTDTQYF. The CDR3 DNA follows: TGTGCCAGCAGCCTCACTTCTAGCACAGATACGCAGTATTTT.

The rearrangement joins TRBV9 to TRBJ2-7, with D perhaps matching TRBD2 (5 bases). The V and J ends lost 4 bases and 3 bases respectively, with 14 bases between them. Germline values: CDR1 SGDLS, CDR2 YYNGEE. This CDR3 is built from 14 residues. The CDR3 coding sequence is TGTGCCAGCAGCCACGGAGGTGACGGCTACGAGCAGTACTTC. Protein product: CASSHGGDGYEQYF.

The chain couples TRBV27 to TRBJ2-3, with 11 positions matching TRBD2. With 4 bases clipped from V and 0 bases from J, the junction kept 0 bases outside the gene matches. The CDR3 sequence is 15 residues long. The germline V gene has CDR1 MNHEY and CDR2 SMNVEV (reference sequence). The CDR3: CASSSSGRSTDTQYF. The CDR3, as DNA: TGTGCCAGCAGTTCTAGCGGGAGGAGCACAGATACGCAGTATTTT.

DNA for the CDR3: TGTGCCTGGAGTAGGCGGGGAGGGGAGAACACTGAAGCTTTCTTT. Protein sequence: CAWSRRGGENTEAFF. The chain is built from TRBV30 and TRBJ1-1; a weak D match, TRBD1 (5 bases). The CDR3 has 15 residues. Trimming cost V 2 bases and J 1 base, with 14 bases left between them. The germline gives CDR1 GTSNPN, CDR2 SVGIG (reference sequence).

The V call is TRBV29-1, the J call TRBJ2-1; D possibly corresponds to TRBD2 (6 bases). The CDR3 runs 14 residues. Germline V gene sequence: CDR1 SQVTM, CDR2 ANQGSEA. The V end was cut by 4 bases, the J end by 1 base, with 11 bases between. CDR3 nucleotide sequence: TGCAGCGTTGTCTCCGGGGGATCCTACAATGAGCAGTTCTTC. Amino acids: CSVVSGGSYNEQFF.

Notes on this clone: One junction end disagrees with the germline gene, perhaps due to a read error. This chain joins TRBV7-7 and TRBJ2-1; TRBD2 aligns across 9 bases. The CDR3 consists of 17 residues. Germline V gene data show CDR1 as SSHAT and CDR2 as FNYEAQ (reference sequence). The CDR3 DNA sequence: TGTGCTAGCAGCTTAACCCCGCCTAGCGGGACCTACAATGAGCAGTTCTTC. Protein sequence: CASSLTPPSGTYNEQFF.

V gene TRBV7-9 combines with J gene TRBJ2-7; weak D call: TRBD2 (5 bases). The CDR3 is 15 residues long. CDR1 and CDR2 (germline): SEHNR, FQNEAQ (reference sequence). V dropped 5 bases and J dropped 5 bases, with 19 bases sitting between them. CDR3 bases: TGTGCCAGCAGCCCCTCAAGGACGGGATGGAACGAGCAGTACTTC. This translates into CASSPSRTGWNEQYF. The entire variable domain, with the rest obtained from reference TRBV7-9 and TRBJ2-7, is as follows: DTGVSQNPRHKITKRGQNVTFRCDPISEHNRLYWYRQTLGQGPEFLTYFQNEAQLEKSRLLSDRFSAERPKGSFSTLEIQRTEQGDSAMYLCASSPSRTGWNEQYFGPGTRLTVT.

The V and J genes are TRBV19 and TRBJ2-1, with TRBD2 matching over 10 bases. The junction had 4 bases not matched to a gene; V was cut back by 6 bases and J by 5 bases. The CDR3 totals 14 residues. CDR1 is LNHDA and CDR2 is SQIVND in the germline V gene (reference sequence). The CDR3 coding sequence is TGTGCCAGTAGGCCTAGCGGGAGTAACAATGAGCAGTTCTTC. It specifies CASRPSGSNNEQFF.

The genes are TRBV7-9 and TRBJ1-5, with 9 nucleotides matching TRBD1. The CDR3 sequence is 16 residues long. Germline CDR1 and CDR2: SEHNR and FQNEAQ (reference sequence). The J segment lost 5 bases and the V segment lost 4 bases, leaving 9 bases of the junction unmatched. As DNA, the CDR3 is TGTGCCAGCAGCTCCGGGGACAGGGAATCACATCAGCCCCAGCATTTT. This encodes CASSSGDRESHQPQHF. Complete variable domain (other parts from reference TRBV7-9 and TRBJ1-5): DTGVSQNPRHKITKRGQNVTFRCDPISEHNRLYWYRQTLGQGPEFLTYFQNEAQLEKSRLLSDRFSAERPKGSFSTLEIQRTEQGDSAMYLCASSSGDRESHQPQHFGDGTRLSIL.

The chain is built from TRBV3-1 (or the pseudogene TRBV3-2) and TRBJ1-1; D perhaps matches TRBD1 (6 bases). Germline CDR1 and CDR2: LGHDT and YNNKEL (reference sequence). V dropped 8 bases and J dropped 3 bases, with 10 bases sitting between them. The CDR3 is made up of 12 amino acids. The CDR3 DNA is TGTGCCAGCTGGGGGCTGGACACTGAAGCTTTCTTT. Translating it yields CASWGLDTEAFF.

The chain recombines TRBV7-3 with TRBJ1-2, with 11 bases that match TRBD1. The CDR3 runs 16 residues. J lost 7 bases, V lost 4 bases, and 11 bases had no gene match. From germline, CDR1 is SGHTA and CDR2 FQGTGA. CDR3 in DNA: TGTGCCAGCAGCTCCACAGGACAGGGGGCTATGATTGGCTACACCTTC. This codes for CASSSTGQGAMIGYTF.

This chain links TRBV27 with TRBJ1-2; 8 bases are a match to TRBD1. The CDR3 extends over 14 amino acids. Germline lookup yields CDR1 MNHEY and CDR2 SMNVEV (reference sequence). The V gene end was trimmed by 5 bases and the J gene end by 4 bases; junction bases not matched to a gene: 6. CDR3 loop: CASSPTGGFYGYTF. The CDR3 DNA reads TGTGCCAGCAGTCCAACAGGGGGGTTCTATGGCTACACCTTC.

This sequence joins TRBV9 and TRBJ2-3; D is uncertain. This CDR3 has 15 residues. V lost 0 bases to trimming and J lost 0 bases, with 8 bases between them. Per germline, CDR1 SGDLS and CDR2 YYNGEE. The CDR3 DNA is TGTGCCAGCAGCGTAGCTCCTTCTAGCACAGATACGCAGTATTTT. Protein product: CASSVAPSSTDTQYF.

The rearrangement links TRBV9 to TRBJ1-2, with D uncertain. CDR3 size: 14 residues. Germline V gives CDR1 SGDLS, CDR2 YYNGEE. Trimming removed 0 bases at V and 8 bases at J, with 14 bases between. This CDR3 reads CASSVATGMEGYTF. The CDR3, as DNA: TGTGCCAGCAGCGTAGCTACGGGGATGGAGGGCTACACCTTC. The whole variable domain, filled in from reference TRBV9 and TRBJ1-2, reads DSGVTQTPKHLITATGQRVTLRCSPRSGDLSVYWYQQSLDQGLQFLIQYYNGEERAKGNILERFSAQQFPDLHSELNLSSLELGDSALYFCASSVATGMEGYTFGSGTRLTVV.

This chain uses TRBV9 with TRBJ2-3, with TRBD2 matching over 11 bases. This CDR3 has 16 residues. Unmatched junction bases numbered 7, after V lost 3 bases and J lost 4 bases. Looked up from germline, CDR1 is SGDLS and CDR2 is YYNGEE. The CDR3 reads CASSETLAGGADTQYF. The CDR3 nucleotides are TGTGCCAGCAGCGAAACATTAGCGGGGGGGGCAGATACGCAGTATTTT.

V is TRBV20-1 and J is TRBJ1-1, with D possibly TRBD1 on 5 matching bases. Between the trimmed V and J ends, which lost 6 bases and 7 bases, there was a span of 9 bases. The CDR3 spans 10 residues. Germline V gene lookup returns CDR1 DFQATT and CDR2 SNEGSKA (reference sequence). The DNA of the CDR3 is TGCAGTGCCCTGGGGGGTGAAGCTTTCTTT. It specifies CSALGGEAFF.

The rearrangement joins TRBV30 to TRBJ1-1; no clear D. Trimming took off 5 bases at V and 2 bases at J, with 9 bases between the two ends. This CDR3 has 12 residues. Germline CDR1 reads GTSNPN; CDR2 reads SVGIG (reference sequence). CDR3 nucleotides: TGTGCCTGGTCAGAATCAAACACTGAAGCTTTCTTT. Translating gives CAWSESNTEAFF.